These T cell receptor beta chains were read from a single sample in a study of radiation and T cells in renal cell carcinoma. Measured with immunoSEQ multiplex PCR; TCRdb has only the in-frame clones, and not every one. The data contain some 78,000 clones, nearly 90% of them singletons. The sequencing here drew on blood, taken from a patient whose treatment included radiotherapy and nephrectomy. Source of these receptors: a woman aged 70-85 years with renal cell carcinoma. Both conserved end residues are part of each CDR3. D genes are given only for firm matches. Size is stated for part of the rows, as once, few or many counts, or as a class when the clone is expanded.

>NA|TRBV5-8|TRBD1|TRBJ1-2
CASSLRTGVRGYTF
TGTGCCAGCAGCTTGAGGACAGGGGTCCGCGGCTACACCTTC
>NA|TRBV7-9|NA|TRBJ2-7
CASSRDGIPPRHEQYF
TGTGCCAGCAGCCGTGACGGGATACCGCCACGTCACGAGCAGTACTTC
>NA|TRBV28|NA|TRBJ1-6
CASRILSGGNSPLHF
TGTGCCAGCAGGATCCTTTCTGGTGGCAATTCACCCCTCCACTTT
>NA|TRBV5-6|NA|TRBJ1-2
CASSVPGRNGYTF
TGTGCCAGCAGCGTACCGGGACGGAATGGCTACACCTTC
>NA|TRBV7-8|TRBD2|TRBJ2-7
CASSLGGSGGLEQYF
TGTGCCAGCAGCTTAGGAGGTAGCGGGGGTTTAGAGCAGTACTTC
>NA|TRBV19|TRBD1|TRBJ1-5
CAIGQGQQPQHF
TGTGCCATCGGACAGGGACAACAGCCCCAGCATTTT
>NA|TRBV6-1|NA|TRBJ1-3
CASLQGGSGNTIYF
TGTGCCAGCCTTCAGGGTGGCTCTGGAAACACCATATATTTT
>once|TRBV7-2|NA|TRBJ2-5
CASSLVFEGAGETQYF
TGTGCCAGCAGCTTAGTCTTCGAGGGTGCGGGAGAGACCCAGTACTTC
>NA|TRBV11-1|TRBD1|TRBJ2-6
CASSLRQGALMRANVLTF
TGTGCCAGCAGCTTACGACAGGGGGCTCTAATGAGGGCCAACGTCCTGACTTTC
>NA|TRBV29-1|NA|TRBJ1-5
CSVGEGRNQPQHF
TGCAGCGTTGGTGAAGGGCGCAATCAGCCCCAGCATTTT
>NA|TRBV21-1|NA|TRBJ2-5
CASSKDGSGETQYF
TGTGCCAGCAGCAAGGATGGGAGCGGAGAGACCCAGTACTTC
>NA|TRBV9|TRBD1|TRBJ1-2
CASSAGTGINYGYTF
TGTGCCAGCAGCGCAGGGACAGGCATTAACTATGGCTACACCTTC
>NA|TRBV29-1|NA|TRBJ2-5
CSVGEGSQETQYF
TGCAGCGTGGGGGAAGGCAGTCAAGAGACCCAGTACTTC
>NA|TRBV19|TRBD2|TRBJ2-1
CASNAGDSYNEQFF
TGTGCCAGTAATGCGGGGGACTCCTACAATGAGCAGTTCTTC